This T cell receptor beta chain was sequenced for a study of blood T cell repertoires in COVID-19. Whole-study context: Samples came from the United States, Italy and Spain, spanning acute and convalescent COVID-19. T cells, B-cell-depleted T cells, or PBMCs supplied cDNA or gDNA.

The CDR3 covers 15 residues. V shed 3 bases and J 6 bases; nucleotides not matched to a gene: 3. Germline V gives CDR1 SGHTA, CDR2 FQGTGA. Source study methods: Amplification of reference gene primers was used by the study to estimate nucleated cell counts. The protocol was immunoSEQ multiplex PCR, while the TCRdb copy is restricted to in-frame clones and leaves out a portion. The D gene and trimming were derived from the DNA, and the V and J assignments and clone size from that table. The data hold under 100,000 clones, with approximately 92% observed a single time. V and J are TRBV7-3 and TRBJ2-1; 12 bases map to TRBD2. The clonotype was recovered from a woman aged 55-70 years with active COVID-19. The sample comprised peripheral blood. CDR3 protein: CASSFLAGGANEQFF. CDR3 sequence (DNA): TGTGCCAGCAGCTTTCTAGCGGGAGGGGCCAATGAGCAGTTCTTC.